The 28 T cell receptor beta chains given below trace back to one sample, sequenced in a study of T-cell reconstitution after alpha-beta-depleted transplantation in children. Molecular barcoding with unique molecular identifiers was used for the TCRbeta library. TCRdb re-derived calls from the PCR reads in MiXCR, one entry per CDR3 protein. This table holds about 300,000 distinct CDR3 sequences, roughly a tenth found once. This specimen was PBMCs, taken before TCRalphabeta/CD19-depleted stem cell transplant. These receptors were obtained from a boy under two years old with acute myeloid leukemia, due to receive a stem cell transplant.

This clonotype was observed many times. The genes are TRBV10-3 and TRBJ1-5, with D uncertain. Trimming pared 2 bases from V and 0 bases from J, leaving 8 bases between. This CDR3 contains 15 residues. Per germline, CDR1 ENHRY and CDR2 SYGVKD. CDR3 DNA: TGTGCCATCAGTGAGGGTTCTCCTAGCAATCAGCCCCAGCATTTT. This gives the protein CAISEGSPSNQPQHF.

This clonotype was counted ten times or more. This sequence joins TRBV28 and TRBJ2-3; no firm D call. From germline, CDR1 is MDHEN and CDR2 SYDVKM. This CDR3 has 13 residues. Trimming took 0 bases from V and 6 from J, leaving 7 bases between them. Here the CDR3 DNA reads TGTGCCAGCAGTTTATGGGGGTCCGATACGCAGTATTTT. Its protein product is CASSLWGSDTQYF.

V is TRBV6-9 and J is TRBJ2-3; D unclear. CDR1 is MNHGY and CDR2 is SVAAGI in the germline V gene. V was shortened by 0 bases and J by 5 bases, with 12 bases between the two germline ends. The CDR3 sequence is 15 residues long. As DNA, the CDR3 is TGTGCCAGCAGTTATTCAAAGACTCGCGGAGATACGCAGTATTTT. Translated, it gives CASSYSKTRGDTQYF.

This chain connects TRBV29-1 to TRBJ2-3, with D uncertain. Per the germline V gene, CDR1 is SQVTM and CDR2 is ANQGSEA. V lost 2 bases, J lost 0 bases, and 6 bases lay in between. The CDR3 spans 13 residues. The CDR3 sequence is CSVETRSTDTQYF. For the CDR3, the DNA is TGCAGCGTTGAAACCAGGAGCACAGATACGCAGTATTTT.

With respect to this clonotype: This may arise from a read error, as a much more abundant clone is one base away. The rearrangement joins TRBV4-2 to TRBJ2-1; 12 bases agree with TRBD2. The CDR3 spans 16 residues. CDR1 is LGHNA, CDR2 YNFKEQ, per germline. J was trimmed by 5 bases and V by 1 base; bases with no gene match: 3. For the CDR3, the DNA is TGTGCCAGCAGCCAAGGCCTAGCGGGGGGGCACAATGAGCAGTTCTTC. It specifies CASSQGLAGGHNEQFF.

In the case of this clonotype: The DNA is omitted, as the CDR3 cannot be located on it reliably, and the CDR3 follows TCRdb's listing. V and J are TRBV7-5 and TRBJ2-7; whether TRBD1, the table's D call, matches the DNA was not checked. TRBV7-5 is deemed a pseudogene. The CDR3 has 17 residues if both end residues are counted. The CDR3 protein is CISAPAVIGTLSYEQYF.

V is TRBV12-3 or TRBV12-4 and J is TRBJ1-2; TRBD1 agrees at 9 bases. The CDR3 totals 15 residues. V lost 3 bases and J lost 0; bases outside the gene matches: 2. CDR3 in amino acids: CASSLDRGPNYGYTF. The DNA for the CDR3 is TGTGCCAGCAGTTTGGACAGGGGTCCTAACTATGGCTACACCTTC.

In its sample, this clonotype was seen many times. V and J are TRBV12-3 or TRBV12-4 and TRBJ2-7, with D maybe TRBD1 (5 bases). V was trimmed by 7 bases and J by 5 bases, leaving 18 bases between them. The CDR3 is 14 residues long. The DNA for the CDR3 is TGTGCCAGCAAGTCCGCAGGGAACGACGACGAGCAGTACTTC. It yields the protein CASKSAGNDDEQYF.

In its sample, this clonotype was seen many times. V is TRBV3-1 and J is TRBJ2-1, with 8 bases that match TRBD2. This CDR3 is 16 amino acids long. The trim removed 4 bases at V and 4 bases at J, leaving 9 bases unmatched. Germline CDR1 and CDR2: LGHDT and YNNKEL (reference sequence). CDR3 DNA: TGTGCCAGCAGCCCCTGGACTAGCCAGGGTTACAATGAGCAGTTCTTC. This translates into CASSPWTSQGYNEQFF.

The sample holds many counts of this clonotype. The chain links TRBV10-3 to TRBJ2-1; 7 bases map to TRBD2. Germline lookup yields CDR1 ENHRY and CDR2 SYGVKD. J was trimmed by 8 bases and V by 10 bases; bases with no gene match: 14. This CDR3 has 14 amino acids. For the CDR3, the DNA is TGTGCCACCGCAGGAGCGGGGTCCGGGGATGAGCAGTTCTTC. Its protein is CATAGAGSGDEQFF.

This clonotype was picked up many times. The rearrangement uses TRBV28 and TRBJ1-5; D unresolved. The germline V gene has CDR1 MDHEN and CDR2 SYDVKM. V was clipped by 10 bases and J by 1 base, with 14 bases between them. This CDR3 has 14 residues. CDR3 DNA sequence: TGTGCCACCCTGAGGAGGCCGAGCAATCAGCCCCAGCATTTT. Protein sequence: CATLRRPSNQPQHF.

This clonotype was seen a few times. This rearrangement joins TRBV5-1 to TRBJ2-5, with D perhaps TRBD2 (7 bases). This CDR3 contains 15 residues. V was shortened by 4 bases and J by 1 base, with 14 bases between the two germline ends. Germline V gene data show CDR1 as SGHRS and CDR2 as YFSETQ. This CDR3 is CASSRTGGVQETQYF. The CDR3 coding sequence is TGCGCCAGCAGCAGAACGGGGGGCGTCCAAGAGACCCAGTACTTC. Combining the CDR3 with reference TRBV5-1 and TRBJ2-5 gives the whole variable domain KAGVTQTPRYLIKTRGQQVTLSCSPISGHRSVSWYQQTPGQGLQFLFEYFSETQRNKGNFPGRFSGRQFSNSRSEMNVSTLELGDSALYLCASSRTGGVQETQYFGPGTRLLVL.

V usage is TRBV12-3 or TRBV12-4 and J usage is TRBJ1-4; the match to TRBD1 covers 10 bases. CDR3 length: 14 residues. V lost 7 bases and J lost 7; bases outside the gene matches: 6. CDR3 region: CASTLGQGFEKLFF. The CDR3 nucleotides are TGTGCCAGCACGCTGGGACAGGGGTTTGAAAAACTGTTTTTT.

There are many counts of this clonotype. CDR3 sequence: CASSLVGADTIYF. Here the CDR3 DNA reads TGTGCCAGCAGCTTAGTAGGGGCGGACACCATATATTTT. The chain is built from TRBV7-9 and TRBJ1-3; D possibly corresponds to TRBD1 (5 bases). The CDR3 loop spans 13 amino acids. CDR1 and CDR2 from the germline V gene are SEHNR and FQNEAQ (reference sequence). Trimming shortened V by 1 base and J by 8 bases, and 9 bases separated the two germline ends.

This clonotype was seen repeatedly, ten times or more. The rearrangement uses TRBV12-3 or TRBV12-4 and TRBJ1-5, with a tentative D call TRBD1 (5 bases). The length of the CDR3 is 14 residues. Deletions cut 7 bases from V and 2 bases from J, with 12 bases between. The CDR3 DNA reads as TGTGCCAGCACACGCCAGGGCGGCAATCAGCCCCAGCATTTT. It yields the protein CASTRQGGNQPQHF.

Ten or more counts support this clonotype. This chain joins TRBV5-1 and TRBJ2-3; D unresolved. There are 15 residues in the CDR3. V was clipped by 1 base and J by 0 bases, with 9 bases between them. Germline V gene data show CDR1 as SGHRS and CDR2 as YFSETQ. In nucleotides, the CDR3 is TGCGCCAGCAGCTTGCAGGCCCAGAGCACAGATACGCAGTATTTT. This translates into CASSLQAQSTDTQYF.

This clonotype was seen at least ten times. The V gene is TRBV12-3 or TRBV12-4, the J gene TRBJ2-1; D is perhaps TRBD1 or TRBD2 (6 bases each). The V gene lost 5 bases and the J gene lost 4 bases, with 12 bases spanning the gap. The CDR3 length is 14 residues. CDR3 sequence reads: CASSPGALYNEQFF. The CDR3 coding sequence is TGTGCCAGCAGTCCGGGGGCCCTATACAATGAGCAGTTCTTC.

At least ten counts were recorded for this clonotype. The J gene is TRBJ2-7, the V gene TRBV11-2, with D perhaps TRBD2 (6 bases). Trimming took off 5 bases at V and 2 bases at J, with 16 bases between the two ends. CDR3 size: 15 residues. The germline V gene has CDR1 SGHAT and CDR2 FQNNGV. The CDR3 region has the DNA TGTGCCAGCAGCGCACCGGTTCGCGGGGCCTACGAGCAGTACTTC. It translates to CASSAPVRGAYEQYF.

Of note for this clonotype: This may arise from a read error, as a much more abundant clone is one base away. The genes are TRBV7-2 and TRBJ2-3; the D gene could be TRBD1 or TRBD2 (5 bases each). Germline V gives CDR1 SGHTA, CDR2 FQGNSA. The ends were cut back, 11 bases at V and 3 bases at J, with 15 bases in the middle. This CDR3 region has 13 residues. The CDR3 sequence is CAGGDSTTDTQYF. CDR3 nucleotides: TGTGCCGGAGGAGACAGCACAACAGATACGCAGTATTTT.

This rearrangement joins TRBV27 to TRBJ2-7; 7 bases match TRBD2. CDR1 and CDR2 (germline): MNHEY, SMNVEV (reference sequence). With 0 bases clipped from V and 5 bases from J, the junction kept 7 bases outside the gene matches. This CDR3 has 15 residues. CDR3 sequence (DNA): TGTGCCAGCAGTTTATCGAAGCGGGGTAGCCACGAGCAGTACTTC. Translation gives CASSLSKRGSHEQYF.

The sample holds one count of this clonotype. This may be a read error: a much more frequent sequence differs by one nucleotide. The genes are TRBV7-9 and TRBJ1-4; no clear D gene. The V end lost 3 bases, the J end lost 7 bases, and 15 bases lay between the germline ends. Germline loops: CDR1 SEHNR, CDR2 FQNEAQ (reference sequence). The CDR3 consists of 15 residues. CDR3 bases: TGTGCCAGCAGCTTCCTCCGGCACAGATCTGAAAAACTGTTTTTT. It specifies CASSFLRHRSEKLFF. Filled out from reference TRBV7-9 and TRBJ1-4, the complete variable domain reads DTGVSQNPRHKITKRGQNVTFRCDPISEHNRLYWYRQTLGQGPEFLTYFQNEAQLEKSRLLSDRFSAERPKGSFSTLEIQRTEQGDSAMYLCASSFLRHRSEKLFFGSGTQLSVL.

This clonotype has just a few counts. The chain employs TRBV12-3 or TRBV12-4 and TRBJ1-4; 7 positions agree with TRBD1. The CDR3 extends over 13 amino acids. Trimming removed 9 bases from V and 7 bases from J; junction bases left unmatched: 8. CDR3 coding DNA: TGTGCCAGTCAGGGGGAGGAGGTTGAAAAACTGTTTTTT. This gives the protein CASQGEEVEKLFF.

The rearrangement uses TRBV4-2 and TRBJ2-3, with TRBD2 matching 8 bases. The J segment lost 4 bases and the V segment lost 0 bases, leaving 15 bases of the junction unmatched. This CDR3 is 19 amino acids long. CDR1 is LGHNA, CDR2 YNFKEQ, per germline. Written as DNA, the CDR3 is TGTGCCAGCAGCCAAGATATCCCCAATAGGCGGGAGGTCCCAGATACGCAGTATTTT. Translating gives CASSQDIPNRREVPDTQYF.

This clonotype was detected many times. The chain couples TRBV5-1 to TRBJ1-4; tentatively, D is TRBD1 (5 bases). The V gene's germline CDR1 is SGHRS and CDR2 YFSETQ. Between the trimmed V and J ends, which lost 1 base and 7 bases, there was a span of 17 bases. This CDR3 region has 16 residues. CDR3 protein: CASSLWGLEAGEKLFF. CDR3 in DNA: TGCGCCAGCAGCTTGTGGGGGTTGGAGGCCGGTGAAAAACTGTTTTTT.

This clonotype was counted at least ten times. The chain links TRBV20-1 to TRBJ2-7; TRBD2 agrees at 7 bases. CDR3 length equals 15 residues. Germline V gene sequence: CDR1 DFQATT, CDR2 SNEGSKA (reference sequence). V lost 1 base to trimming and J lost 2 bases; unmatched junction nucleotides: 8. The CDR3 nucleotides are TGCAGTGCTAGAGCCCCGGGAGGCGGAGCCTACGAGCAGTACTTC. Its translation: CSARAPGGGAYEQYF.

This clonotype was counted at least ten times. CDR3 sequence: CASSLAVGSYNEQFF. The CDR3 region has the DNA TGTGCCAGCAGCTTGGCCGTAGGTTCCTACAATGAGCAGTTCTTC. V and J are TRBV5-5 and TRBJ2-1; unclear D gene. This CDR3 is built from 15 residues. V dropped 0 bases and J dropped 1 base, with 8 bases sitting between them. The germline V gene has CDR1 SGHKS and CDR2 YYEKEE (reference sequence).

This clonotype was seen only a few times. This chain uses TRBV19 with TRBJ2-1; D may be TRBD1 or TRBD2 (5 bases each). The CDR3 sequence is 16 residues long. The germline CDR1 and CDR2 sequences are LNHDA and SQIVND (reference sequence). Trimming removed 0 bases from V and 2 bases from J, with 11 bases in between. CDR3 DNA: TGTGCCAGTAGTATAGATGGGGGAGTTGCCTACAATGAGCAGTTCTTC. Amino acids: CASSIDGGVAYNEQFF.

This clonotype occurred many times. The CDR3 spells CASSLDPREQYF. The CDR3 bases are TGTGCCAGCAGCTTAGATCCAAGGGAGCAGTACTTC. The rearrangement joins TRBV11-2 to TRBJ2-7, with D unclear. This CDR3 region has 12 residues. Germline V gene lookup returns CDR1 SGHAT and CDR2 FQNNGV. Deletions cut 0 bases from V and 7 bases from J, with 7 bases between.